This TCR beta chain was sequenced in a study of CD8 T cells in ankylosing spondylitis. Looked up from germline, CDR1 is SGHRS and CDR2 is YFSETQ. The CDR3 consists of 15 residues. With 2 bases removed from V and 5 bases from J, the gap between germline ends came to 11 bases. Via MiXCR, TCRdb re-called the 5' RACE reads, giving one row per CDR3 protein. The sample lists some 150,000 distinct CDR3 sequences; around 42% were seen once. Specimen: synovial fluid, either unsorted or a sorted T cell fraction (not recorded which). The sequence was collected from a male donor with ankylosing spondylitis. The rearrangement links TRBV5-1 to TRBJ2-6; D is ambiguous. DNA of the CDR3: TGCGCCAGCAGCTTCAGTCCCCACTGGGCCAACGTCCTGACTTTC. Its translation: CASSFSPHWANVLTF.